This is a list of T cell receptor beta chains from one sample in a study of Ad26.COV2.S vaccination and SARS-CoV-2 variants. Data came from immunoSEQ multiplex PCR; TCRdb stores just in-frame clones and leaves some out. This table has roughly 500,000 clones, approximately 92% appearing once. The sample here was peripheral blood, taken in a trial of Ad26.COV2.S vaccine versus placebo. The receptors stem from a person aged 18-60 years who received the Ad26.COV2.S COVID-19 vaccine or a placebo. CDR3s include the opening cysteine and the closing phenylalanine or tryptophan. The order of the fields is clone size, J gene, V gene, D gene, CDR3 protein, CDR3 DNA. The D gene is left open where the match is weak. Size is stated for part of the rows, as once, few or many counts, or as a class when the clone is expanded.

clone size: -
J gene: TRBJ1-3
V gene: TRBV11-3
D gene: -
CDR3 protein: CASSSGGTGIGNTIYF
CDR3 DNA: TGTGCCAGCAGCTCGGGGGGGACCGGGATCGGAAACACCATATATTTT

clone size: -
J gene: TRBJ1-2
V gene: TRBV7-9
D gene: TRBD1
CDR3 protein: CASSFSGTGLYGYTF
CDR3 DNA: TGTGCCAGCAGCTTTTCCGGGACAGGACTCTATGGCTACACCTTC

clone size: -
J gene: TRBJ2-7
V gene: TRBV7-2
D gene: -
CDR3 protein: CASSLVVGGPQSYEQYF
CDR3 DNA: TGTGCCAGCAGCTTAGTTGTGGGGGGTCCCCAGTCCTACGAGCAGTACTTC

clone size: -
J gene: TRBJ1-6
V gene: TRBV6-5
D gene: TRBD1
CDR3 protein: CASRSGTGGPPLHF
CDR3 DNA: TGTGCCAGCAGATCCGGGACAGGGGGCCCACCCCTCCACTTT

clone size: -
J gene: TRBJ2-3
V gene: TRBV20-1
D gene: TRBD2
CDR3 protein: CSASGLAGDADTQYF
CDR3 DNA: TGCAGTGCTAGTGGGTTAGCGGGAGATGCAGATACGCAGTATTTT

clone size: -
J gene: TRBJ2-1
V gene: TRBV19
D gene: -
CDR3 protein: CASSPQGSYNEQFF
CDR3 DNA: TGTGCCAGTAGTCCCCAGGGTTCCTACAATGAGCAGTTCTTC

clone size: -
J gene: TRBJ1-1
V gene: TRBV6-5
D gene: -
CDR3 protein: CASSYGAGPEAFF
CDR3 DNA: TGTGCCAGCAGTTACGGAGCAGGACCTGAAGCTTTCTTT

clone size: -
J gene: TRBJ1-1
V gene: TRBV5-1
D gene: -
CDR3 protein: CASSRQARRGDTEAFF
CDR3 DNA: TGCGCCAGCAGCAGACAGGCCCGGAGGGGGGACACTGAAGCTTTCTTT

clone size: -
J gene: TRBJ2-5
V gene: TRBV5-6
D gene: -
CDR3 protein: CASSLPGARGTQYF
CDR3 DNA: TGTGCCAGCAGCTTGCCAGGGGCTCGGGGGACCCAGTACTTC

clone size: -
J gene: TRBJ2-3
V gene: TRBV2
D gene: -
CDR3 protein: CASILTDTQYF
CDR3 DNA: TGTGCCAGCATTCTCACCGATACGCAGTATTTT

clone size: -
J gene: TRBJ1-5
V gene: TRBV24-1
D gene: -
CDR3 protein: CATSDHRTESNQPQHF
CDR3 DNA: TGTGCCACCAGTGACCACCGGACGGAAAGCAATCAGCCCCAGCATTTT

clone size: -
J gene: TRBJ1-3
V gene: TRBV5-1
D gene: -
CDR3 protein: CASSLSRTGNTIYF
CDR3 DNA: TGCGCCAGCAGCCTTAGTCGGACCGGAAACACCATATATTTT

clone size: -
J gene: TRBJ1-2
V gene: TRBV19
D gene: -
CDR3 protein: CASSIAVGGYTF
CDR3 DNA: TGTGCCAGTAGTATTGCAGTAGGTGGCTACACCTTC

clone size: -
J gene: TRBJ2-7
V gene: TRBV5-8
D gene: -
CDR3 protein: CASSIIRTGLQYF
CDR3 DNA: TGTGCCAGCAGTATTATTCGAACAGGTTTGCAGTACTTC

clone size: -
J gene: TRBJ1-1
V gene: TRBV4-1
D gene: -
CDR3 protein: CASSPGLGMSNTEAFF
CDR3 DNA: TGCGCCAGCAGCCCGGGACTGGGAATGTCGAACACTGAAGCTTTCTTT

clone size: -
J gene: TRBJ2-3
V gene: TRBV7-9
D gene: TRBD2
CDR3 protein: CASSLRGTSGPGGTQYF
CDR3 DNA: TGTGCCAGCAGCCTAAGGGGGACTAGCGGACCGGGGGGTACGCAGTATTTT

clone size: -
J gene: TRBJ2-3
V gene: TRBV29-1
D gene: -
CDR3 protein: CSVEEGGTDTQYF
CDR3 DNA: TGCAGCGTTGAAGAGGGCGGGACAGATACGCAGTATTTT

clone size: -
J gene: TRBJ1-2
V gene: TRBV14
D gene: -
CDR3 protein: CASSQDKRGSHGYTF
CDR3 DNA: TGTGCCAGCAGCCAAGATAAAAGGGGATCGCATGGCTACACCTTC

clone size: few
J gene: TRBJ2-2
V gene: TRBV19
D gene: -
CDR3 protein: CASSDVWRTGELFF
CDR3 DNA: TGTGCCAGTAGCGACGTATGGCGGACCGGGGAGCTGTTTTTT

clone size: -
J gene: TRBJ2-2
V gene: TRBV5-1
D gene: -
CDR3 protein: CASSLDAGPTGELFF
CDR3 DNA: TGCGCCAGCAGCTTGGATGCGGGTCCCACCGGGGAGCTGTTTTTT

clone size: -
J gene: TRBJ2-5
V gene: TRBV11-2
D gene: -
CDR3 protein: CASSLDIKTQYF
CDR3 DNA: TGTGCCAGCAGCTTAGACATTAAGACCCAGTACTTC

clone size: -
J gene: TRBJ2-2
V gene: TRBV5-5
D gene: -
CDR3 protein: CASSLVGADTGELFF
CDR3 DNA: TGTGCCAGCAGCTTGGTGGGGGCAGACACCGGGGAGCTGTTTTTT

clone size: -
J gene: TRBJ1-6
V gene: TRBV6-5
D gene: -
CDR3 protein: CASSYLKRGANSPLHF
CDR3 DNA: TGTGCCAGCAGTTACTTGAAAAGGGGCGCTAATTCACCCCTCCACTTT

clone size: once
J gene: TRBJ1-5
V gene: TRBV27
D gene: -
CDR3 protein: CASSFGTGTHQPQHF
CDR3 DNA: TGTGCCAGCAGTTTCGGAACCGGGACCCATCAGCCCCAGCATTTT

clone size: -
J gene: TRBJ1-2
V gene: TRBV7-9
D gene: -
CDR3 protein: CASSLANRGGYGYTF
CDR3 DNA: TGTGCCAGCAGCTTAGCTAACCGCGGTGGGTATGGCTACACCTTC

clone size: -
J gene: TRBJ1-5
V gene: TRBV30
D gene: -
CDR3 protein: CAWSERLNQPQHF
CDR3 DNA: TGTGCCTGGAGTGAAAGGTTGAATCAGCCCCAGCATTTT

clone size: -
J gene: TRBJ2-3
V gene: TRBV5-4
D gene: -
CDR3 protein: CASSFRGADTQYF
CDR3 DNA: TGTGCCAGCAGCTTCCGGGGAGCAGATACGCAGTATTTT

clone size: once
J gene: TRBJ1-4
V gene: TRBV6-5
D gene: -
CDR3 protein: CASSYSIPATYEKLFF
CDR3 DNA: TGTGCCAGCAGTTACTCGATTCCAGCTACCTATGAAAAACTGTTTTTT

clone size: -
J gene: TRBJ1-5
V gene: TRBV6-1
D gene: TRBD1
CDR3 protein: CASSFLDRAQPQHF
CDR3 DNA: TGTGCCAGCAGTTTTCTGGACAGGGCTCAGCCCCAGCATTTT

clone size: -
J gene: TRBJ2-1
V gene: TRBV4-3
D gene: TRBD2
CDR3 protein: CASSQVGTSGGDEQFF
CDR3 DNA: TGCGCCAGCAGCCAAGTTGGGACTAGCGGAGGGGATGAGCAGTTCTTC

clone size: -
J gene: TRBJ2-3
V gene: TRBV7-3
D gene: -
CDR3 protein: CASSLVGTDTQYF
CDR3 DNA: TGTGCCAGCAGCTTAGTGGGCACAGATACGCAGTATTTT

clone size: -
J gene: TRBJ1-2
V gene: TRBV20-1
D gene: -
CDR3 protein: CSASVGNSNLNYGYTF
CDR3 DNA: TGCAGTGCTAGTGTGGGAAACTCAAACCTTAACTATGGCTACACCTTC

clone size: -
J gene: TRBJ1-1
V gene: TRBV9
D gene: -
CDR3 protein: CASSVATSNTEAFF
CDR3 DNA: TGTGCCAGCAGCGTAGCTACCTCGAACACTGAAGCTTTCTTT

clone size: -
J gene: TRBJ1-6
V gene: TRBV9
D gene: -
CDR3 protein: CASSSSSGFNSPLHF
CDR3 DNA: TGTGCCAGCAGTAGTAGCTCAGGGTTCAATTCACCCCTCCACTTT

clone size: -
J gene: TRBJ1-4
V gene: TRBV19
D gene: TRBD1
CDR3 protein: CASMQQGAREKLFF
CDR3 DNA: TGTGCCAGTATGCAACAGGGGGCGCGTGAAAAACTGTTTTTT

clone size: -
J gene: TRBJ2-3
V gene: TRBV10-3
D gene: -
CDR3 protein: CAISVSGQGTDTQYF
CDR3 DNA: TGTGCCATCAGTGTGTCGGGGCAGGGCACAGATACGCAGTATTTT

clone size: -
J gene: TRBJ2-5
V gene: TRBV4-3
D gene: TRBD1
CDR3 protein: CASSQDPGQRETQYF
CDR3 DNA: TGCGCCAGCAGCCAAGACCCGGGACAGAGGGAGACCCAGTACTTC

clone size: few
J gene: TRBJ1-2
V gene: TRBV6-5
D gene: -
CDR3 protein: CASSYDRVNYGYTF
CDR3 DNA: TGTGCCAGCAGTTACGACCGCGTTAACTATGGCTACACCTTC

clone size: -
J gene: TRBJ1-5
V gene: TRBV28
D gene: -
CDR3 protein: CASSLSQGWEPQHF
CDR3 DNA: TGTGCCAGCAGTTTATCGCAGGGTTGGGAGCCCCAGCATTTT

clone size: -
J gene: TRBJ2-3
V gene: TRBV5-1
D gene: -
CDR3 protein: CASSLSGNTDTQYF
CDR3 DNA: TGCGCCAGCAGCTTGTCTGGTAACACAGATACGCAGTATTTT

clone size: -
J gene: TRBJ2-6
V gene: TRBV24-1
D gene: TRBD1
CDR3 protein: CATSDRDRGAGANVLTF
CDR3 DNA: TGTGCCACCAGTGATCGGGACAGGGGAGCCGGGGCCAACGTCCTGACTTTC

clone size: -
J gene: TRBJ2-3
V gene: TRBV11-2
D gene: -
CDR3 protein: CASSLERRLHTDTQYF
CDR3 DNA: TGTGCCAGCAGCTTAGAACGGAGGCTACACACAGATACGCAGTATTTT

clone size: -
J gene: TRBJ1-6
V gene: TRBV18
D gene: -
CDR3 protein: CASSPPGSYNSPLHF
CDR3 DNA: TGTGCCAGCTCACCACCGGGCAGCTATAATTCACCCCTCCACTTT

clone size: -
J gene: TRBJ1-1
V gene: TRBV7-8
D gene: -
CDR3 protein: CASSLDRDTEAFF
CDR3 DNA: TGTGCCAGCAGCTTAGATCGAGACACTGAAGCTTTCTTT

clone size: once
J gene: TRBJ2-1
V gene: TRBV5-4
D gene: -
CDR3 protein: CASSFSWGVVRNEQFF
CDR3 DNA: TGTGCCAGCAGCTTTAGTTGGGGGGTGGTTAGGAATGAGCAGTTCTTC

clone size: -
J gene: TRBJ1-6
V gene: TRBV5-6
D gene: -
CDR3 protein: CASTLGWGAHSPLHF
CDR3 DNA: TGTGCCAGCACCCTGGGGTGGGGGGCACATTCACCCCTCCACTTT

clone size: -
J gene: TRBJ1-5
V gene: TRBV19
D gene: -
CDR3 protein: CASSPRFDSNQPQHF
CDR3 DNA: TGTGCCAGTAGTCCTCGATTCGATAGCAATCAGCCCCAGCATTTT

clone size: few
J gene: TRBJ2-3
V gene: TRBV25-1
D gene: -
CDR3 protein: CASSEFVRGQGSDTQYF
CDR3 DNA: TGTGCCAGCAGTGAATTTGTCAGAGGTCAGGGATCAGATACGCAGTATTTT

clone size: -
J gene: TRBJ1-1
V gene: TRBV7-9
D gene: -
CDR3 protein: CASSISGVSTTEAFF
CDR3 DNA: TGTGCCAGCAGCATCTCAGGGGTTAGTACTACTGAAGCTTTCTTT

clone size: -
J gene: TRBJ2-7
V gene: TRBV29-1
D gene: -
CDR3 protein: CSVEGVEAYEQYF
CDR3 DNA: TGCAGCGTTGAAGGAGTGGAGGCCTACGAGCAGTACTTC

clone size: -
J gene: TRBJ2-5
V gene: TRBV10-3
D gene: TRBD1
CDR3 protein: CAIWDRGYETQYF
CDR3 DNA: TGTGCCATCTGGGACAGGGGTTATGAGACCCAGTACTTC

clone size: -
J gene: TRBJ1-2
V gene: TRBV27
D gene: -
CDR3 protein: CASSLSRQLLNYGYTF
CDR3 DNA: TGTGCCAGCAGTTTATCCCGACAGTTACTAAACTATGGCTACACCTTC

clone size: few
J gene: TRBJ1-2
V gene: TRBV3-1/TRBV3-2
D gene: TRBD1
CDR3 protein: CASSQVQGAYYTF
CDR3 DNA: TGTGCCAGCAGCCAAGTACAGGGGGCCTACTACACCTTC

clone size: -
J gene: TRBJ1-6
V gene: TRBV9
D gene: -
CDR3 protein: CASSGGRGNSYNSPLHF
CDR3 DNA: TGTGCCAGCAGCGGCGGTCGGGGGAACTCCTATAATTCACCCCTCCACTTT

clone size: -
J gene: TRBJ2-7
V gene: TRBV5-4
D gene: -
CDR3 protein: CASSLGTYYEQYF
CDR3 DNA: TGTGCCAGCAGCTTGGGGACATACTACGAGCAGTACTTC

clone size: few
J gene: TRBJ2-7
V gene: TRBV7-9
D gene: TRBD1
CDR3 protein: CASSVRDRVDAPGEQYF
CDR3 DNA: TGTGCCAGCAGCGTCCGGGACAGGGTTGACGCACCAGGCGAGCAGTACTTC

clone size: -
J gene: TRBJ2-5
V gene: TRBV6-4
D gene: -
CDR3 protein: CASSPVEGKETQYF
CDR3 DNA: TGTGCCAGCTCCCCCGTGGAGGGAAAAGAGACCCAGTACTTC